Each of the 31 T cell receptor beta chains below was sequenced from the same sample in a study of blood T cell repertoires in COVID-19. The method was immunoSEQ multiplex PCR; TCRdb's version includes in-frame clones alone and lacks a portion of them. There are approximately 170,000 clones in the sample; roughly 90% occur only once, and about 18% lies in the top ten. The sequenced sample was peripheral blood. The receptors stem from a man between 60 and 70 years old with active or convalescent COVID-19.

For the CDR3, the DNA is TGTGCCAGCACGAGAACAGGGGCGAATGAGCAGTTCTTC. Protein sequence: CASTRTGANEQFF. The gene calls are TRBV6-5 and TRBJ2-1; 7 bases agree with TRBD1. The V and J ends lost 7 bases and 7 bases, in that order; junction bases with no gene match: 7. The CDR3 has 13 amino acids. Germline assignment: CDR1 MNHEY and CDR2 SVGAGI.

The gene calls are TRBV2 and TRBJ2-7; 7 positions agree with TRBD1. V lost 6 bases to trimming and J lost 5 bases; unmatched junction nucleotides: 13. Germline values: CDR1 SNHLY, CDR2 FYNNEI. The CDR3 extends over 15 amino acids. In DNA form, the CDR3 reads TGTGCCAGCAGGGGGCAAGGGGGCAGTTTCAACGAGCAGTACTTC. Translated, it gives CASRGQGGSFNEQYF.

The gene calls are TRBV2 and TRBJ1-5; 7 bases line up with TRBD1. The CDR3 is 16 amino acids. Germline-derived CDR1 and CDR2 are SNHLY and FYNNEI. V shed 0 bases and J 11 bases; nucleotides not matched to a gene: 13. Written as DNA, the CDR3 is TGTGCCAGCAGTGAAGCGCTGGCAGACAGGGTTGTGTCCCAGCATTTT. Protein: CASSEALADRVVSQHF.

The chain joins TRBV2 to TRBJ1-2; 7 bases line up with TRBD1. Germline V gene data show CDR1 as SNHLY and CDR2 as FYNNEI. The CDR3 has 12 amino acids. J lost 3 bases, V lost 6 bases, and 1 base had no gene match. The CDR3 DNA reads TGTGCCAGCAGCACAGGGGACTATGGCTACACCTTC. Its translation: CASSTGDYGYTF.

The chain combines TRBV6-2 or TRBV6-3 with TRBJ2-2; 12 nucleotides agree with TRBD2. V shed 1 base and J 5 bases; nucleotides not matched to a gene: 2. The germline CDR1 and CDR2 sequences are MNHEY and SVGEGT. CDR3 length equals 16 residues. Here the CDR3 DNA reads TGTGCCAGCAGTTACTTTGGACTAGCGGGGACCGGGGAGCTGTTTTTT. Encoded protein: CASSYFGLAGTGELFF.

CDR3 residues: CASSYSAGREKLFF. In DNA, the CDR3 is TGTGCCAGCAGTTACTCGGCAGGGCGCGAAAAACTGTTTTTT. This chain uses TRBV6-5 with TRBJ1-4; D might be TRBD1 (5 bases). The CDR3 contains 14 residues. V was cut by 0 bases and J by 8 bases, with 10 bases left in between. Germline V gene sequence: CDR1 MNHEY, CDR2 SVGAGI.

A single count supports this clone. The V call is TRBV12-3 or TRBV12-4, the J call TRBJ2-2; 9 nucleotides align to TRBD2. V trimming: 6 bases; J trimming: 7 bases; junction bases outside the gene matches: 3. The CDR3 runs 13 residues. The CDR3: CASRAGGIGELFF. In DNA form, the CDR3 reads TGTGCCAGCAGAGCGGGGGGAATCGGGGAGCTGTTTTTT.

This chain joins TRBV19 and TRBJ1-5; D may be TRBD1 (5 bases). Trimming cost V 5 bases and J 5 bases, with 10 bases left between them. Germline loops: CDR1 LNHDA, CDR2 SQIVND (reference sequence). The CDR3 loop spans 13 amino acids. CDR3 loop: CASSRQRDQPQHF. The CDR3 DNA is TGTGCCAGTAGTCGACAGAGAGATCAGCCCCAGCATTTT.

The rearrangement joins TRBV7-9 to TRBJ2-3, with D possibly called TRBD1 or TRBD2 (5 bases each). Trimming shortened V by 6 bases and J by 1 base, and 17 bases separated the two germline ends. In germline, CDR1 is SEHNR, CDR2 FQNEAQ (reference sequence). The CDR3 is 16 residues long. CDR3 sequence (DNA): TGTGCCAGCAGGTTGGGGGTGTTGGGAGGCACAGATACGCAGTATTTT. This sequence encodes CASRLGVLGGTDTQYF.

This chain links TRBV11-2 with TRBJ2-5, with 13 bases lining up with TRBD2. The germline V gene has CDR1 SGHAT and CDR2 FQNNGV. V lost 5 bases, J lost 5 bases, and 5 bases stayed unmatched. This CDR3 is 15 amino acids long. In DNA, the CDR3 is TGTGCCAGCAGCCCGGGACTAGCGGGAATGGAGACCCAGTACTTC. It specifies CASSPGLAGMETQYF.

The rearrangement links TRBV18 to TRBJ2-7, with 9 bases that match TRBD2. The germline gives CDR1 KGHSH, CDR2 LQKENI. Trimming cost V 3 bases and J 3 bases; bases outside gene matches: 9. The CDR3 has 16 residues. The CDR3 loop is CASSPQGSGRVYEQYF. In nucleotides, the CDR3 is TGTGCCAGCTCACCTCAGGGTAGCGGGAGAGTCTACGAGCAGTACTTC.

The CDR3 sequence: CASSNLQGIGELFF. CDR3 coding DNA: TGTGCCAGCAGCAACCTACAGGGGATCGGGGAGCTGTTTTTT. The V call is TRBV13, the J call TRBJ2-2; 7 positions match TRBD1. This CDR3 has 14 residues. From germline, CDR1 is PRHDT and CDR2 FYEKMQ (reference sequence). Trimming at V came to 5 bases and at J to 7 bases, leaving 7 bases not matched to a gene.

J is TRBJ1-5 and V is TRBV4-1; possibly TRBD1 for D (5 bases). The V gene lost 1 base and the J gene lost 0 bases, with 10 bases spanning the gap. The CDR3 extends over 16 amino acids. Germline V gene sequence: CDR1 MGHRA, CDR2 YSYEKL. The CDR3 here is CASSQGQTYSNQPQHF. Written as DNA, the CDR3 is TGCGCCAGCAGCCAAGGACAGACGTATAGCAATCAGCCCCAGCATTTT.

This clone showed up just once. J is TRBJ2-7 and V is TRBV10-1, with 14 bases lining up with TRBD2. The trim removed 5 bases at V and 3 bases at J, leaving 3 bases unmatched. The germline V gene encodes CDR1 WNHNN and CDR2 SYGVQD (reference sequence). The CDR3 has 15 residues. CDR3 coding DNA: TGCGCCAGCAGTCCGGGACTAGCGGGAGACTACGAGCAGTACTTC. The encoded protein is CASSPGLAGDYEQYF.

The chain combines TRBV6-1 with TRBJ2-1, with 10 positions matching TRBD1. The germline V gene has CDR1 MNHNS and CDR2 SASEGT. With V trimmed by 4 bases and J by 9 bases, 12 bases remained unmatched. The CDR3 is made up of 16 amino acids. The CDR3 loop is CASSALGTGEGGEQFF. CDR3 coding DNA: TGTGCCAGCAGTGCCTTAGGGACAGGGGAAGGGGGTGAGCAGTTCTTC.

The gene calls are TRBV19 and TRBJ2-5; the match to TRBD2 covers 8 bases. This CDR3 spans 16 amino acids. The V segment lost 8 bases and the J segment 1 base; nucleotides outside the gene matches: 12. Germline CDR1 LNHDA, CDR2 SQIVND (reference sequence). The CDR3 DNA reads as TGTGCCAGTTCGAGACTACCGGGGGGGATCCAAGAGACCCAGTACTTC. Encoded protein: CASSRLPGGIQETQYF. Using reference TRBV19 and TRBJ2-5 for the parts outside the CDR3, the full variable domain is DGGITQSPKYLFRKEGQNVTLSCEQNLNHDAMYWYRQDPGQGLRLIYYSQIVNDFQKGDIAEGYSVSREKKESFPLTVTSAQKNPTAFYLCASSRLPGGIQETQYFGPGTRLLVL.

The DNA of the CDR3 is TGTGCCAGCAGTTACTCGAGGGAGTTTGGAAACACCATATATTTT. Amino acid sequence: CASSYSREFGNTIYF. The V gene is TRBV6-5, the J gene TRBJ1-3; D gene unclear. V lost 0 bases, J lost 3 bases, and 9 bases lay in between. Germline V gene sequence: CDR1 MNHEY, CDR2 SVGAGI. This CDR3 contains 15 residues.

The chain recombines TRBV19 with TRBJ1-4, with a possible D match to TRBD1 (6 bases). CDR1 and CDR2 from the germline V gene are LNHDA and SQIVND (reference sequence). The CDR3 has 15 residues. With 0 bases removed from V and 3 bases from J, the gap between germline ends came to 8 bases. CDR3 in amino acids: CASSIDRQANEKLFF. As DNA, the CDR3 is TGTGCCAGTAGTATAGACAGACAGGCTAATGAAAAACTGTTTTTT.

This CDR3 is CASSMAGPPRGSYNEQFF. The DNA of the CDR3 is TGTGCCAGTAGTATGGCCGGTCCGCCGCGAGGGTCCTACAATGAGCAGTTCTTC. The gene calls are TRBV19 and TRBJ2-1, with D possibly being TRBD2 (5 bases). There are 18 residues in the CDR3. CDR1 LNHDA and CDR2 SQIVND come from the germline V gene (reference sequence). Trimming stripped 3 bases from V and 1 base from J, with 19 bases between.

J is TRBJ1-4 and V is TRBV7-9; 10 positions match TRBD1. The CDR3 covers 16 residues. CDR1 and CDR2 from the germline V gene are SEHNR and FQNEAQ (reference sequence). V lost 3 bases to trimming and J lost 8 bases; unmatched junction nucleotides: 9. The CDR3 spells CASSLVGTGVREKLFF. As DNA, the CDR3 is TGTGCCAGCAGCTTGGTCGGGACAGGGGTGAGGGAAAAACTGTTTTTT. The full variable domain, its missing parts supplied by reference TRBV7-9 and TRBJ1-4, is DTGVSQNPRHKITKRGQNVTFRCDPISEHNRLYWYRQTLGQGPEFLTYFQNEAQLEKSRLLSDRFSAERPKGSFSTLEIQRTEQGDSAMYLCASSLVGTGVREKLFFGSGTQLSVL.

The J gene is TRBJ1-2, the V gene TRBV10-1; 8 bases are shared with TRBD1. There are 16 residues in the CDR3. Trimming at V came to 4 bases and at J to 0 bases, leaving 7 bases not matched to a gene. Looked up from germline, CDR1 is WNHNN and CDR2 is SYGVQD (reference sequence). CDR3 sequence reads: CASSATTGGPNYGYTF. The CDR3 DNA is TGCGCCAGCAGTGCGACTACAGGGGGGCCTAACTATGGCTACACCTTC.

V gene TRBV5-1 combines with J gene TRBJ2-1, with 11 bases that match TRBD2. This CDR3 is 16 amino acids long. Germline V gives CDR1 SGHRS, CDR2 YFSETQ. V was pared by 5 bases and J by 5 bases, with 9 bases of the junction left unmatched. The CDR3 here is CASSSGTSGAHNEQFF. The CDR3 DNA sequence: TGCGCCAGCAGTAGCGGGACTAGCGGCGCGCACAATGAGCAGTTCTTC.

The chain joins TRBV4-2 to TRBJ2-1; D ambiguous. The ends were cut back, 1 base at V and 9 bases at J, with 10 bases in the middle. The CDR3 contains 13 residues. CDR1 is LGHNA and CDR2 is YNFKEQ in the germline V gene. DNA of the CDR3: TGTGCCAGCAGCCAAGTGTCCGGGTTTGAGCAGTTCTTC. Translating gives CASSQVSGFEQFF.

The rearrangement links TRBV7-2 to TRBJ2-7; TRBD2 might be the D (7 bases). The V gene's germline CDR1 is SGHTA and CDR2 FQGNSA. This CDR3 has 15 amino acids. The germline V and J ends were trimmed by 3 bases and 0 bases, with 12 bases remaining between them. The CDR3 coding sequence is TGTGCCAGCAGCTTCGGGGCGGGGGCCTCCTACGAGCAGTACTTC. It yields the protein CASSFGAGASYEQYF.

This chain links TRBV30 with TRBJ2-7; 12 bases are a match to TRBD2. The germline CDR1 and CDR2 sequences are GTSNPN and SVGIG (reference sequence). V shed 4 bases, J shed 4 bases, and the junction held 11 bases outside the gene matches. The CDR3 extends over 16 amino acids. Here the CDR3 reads CAWTDIEGLAGYEQYF. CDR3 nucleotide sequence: TGTGCCTGGACAGACATTGAGGGACTAGCGGGTTACGAGCAGTACTTC.

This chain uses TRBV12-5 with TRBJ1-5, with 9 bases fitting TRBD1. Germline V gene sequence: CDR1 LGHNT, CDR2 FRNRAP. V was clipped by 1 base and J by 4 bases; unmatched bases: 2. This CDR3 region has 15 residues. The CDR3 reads CASGLDGTGNQPQHF. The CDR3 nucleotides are TGTGCTAGTGGTTTGGACGGGACAGGGAATCAGCCCCAGCATTTT.

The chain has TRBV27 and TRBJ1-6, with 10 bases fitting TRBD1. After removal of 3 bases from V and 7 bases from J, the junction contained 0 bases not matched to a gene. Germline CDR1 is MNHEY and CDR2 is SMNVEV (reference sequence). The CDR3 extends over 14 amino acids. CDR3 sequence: CASSLGQGNSPLHF. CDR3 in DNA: TGTGCCAGCAGTTTGGGACAGGGGAATTCACCCCTCCACTTT.

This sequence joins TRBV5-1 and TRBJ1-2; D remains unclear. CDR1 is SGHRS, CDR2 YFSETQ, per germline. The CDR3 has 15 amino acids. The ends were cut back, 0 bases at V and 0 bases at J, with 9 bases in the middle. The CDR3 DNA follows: TGCGCCAGCAGCTTGGTTGGAGCCCCTAACTATGGCTACACCTTC. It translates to CASSLVGAPNYGYTF. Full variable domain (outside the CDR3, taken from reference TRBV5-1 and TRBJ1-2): KAGVTQTPRYLIKTRGQQVTLSCSPISGHRSVSWYQQTPGQGLQFLFEYFSETQRNKGNFPGRFSGRQFSNSRSEMNVSTLELGDSALYLCASSLVGAPNYGYTFGSGTRLTVV.

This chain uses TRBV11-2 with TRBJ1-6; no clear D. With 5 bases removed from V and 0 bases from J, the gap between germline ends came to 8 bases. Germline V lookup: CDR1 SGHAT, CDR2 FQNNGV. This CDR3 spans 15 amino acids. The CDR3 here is CASSQEGSYNSPLHF. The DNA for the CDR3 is TGTGCCAGCAGCCAAGAGGGCTCCTATAATTCACCCCTCCACTTT.

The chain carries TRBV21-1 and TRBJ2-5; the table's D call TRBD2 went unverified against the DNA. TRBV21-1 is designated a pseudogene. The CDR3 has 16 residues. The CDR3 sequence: CASSKERTGGTETQYF. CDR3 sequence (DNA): TGTGCCAGCAGCAAAGAACGAACAGGCGGGACAGAGACCCAGTACTTC.

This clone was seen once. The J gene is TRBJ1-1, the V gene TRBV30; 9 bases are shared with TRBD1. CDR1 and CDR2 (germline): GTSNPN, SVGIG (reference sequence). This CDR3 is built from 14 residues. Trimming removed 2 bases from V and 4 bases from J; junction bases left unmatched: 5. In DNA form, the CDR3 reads TGTGCCTGGAGTATAAAGACAGGGGGCACTGAAGCTTTCTTT. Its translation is CAWSIKTGGTEAFF.